Sequencing of this T cell receptor (beta chain) was carried out in a study of cytomegalovirus exposure and HLA in healthy donors. Overall study results and limits: Most CMV-associated TCR beta chains appeared HLA-restricted in a later analysis. The productive fraction for most TCR beta V segments was about 87% or about 30% in an earlier analysis.

The PCR was carried out with 60 Vbeta primers and 13 Jbeta primers. Libraries were prepared by immunoSEQ multiplex PCR; TCRdb keeps only in-frame clonotypes and omits some of them. The sample has around 150,000 clones. As regards this clone: Its target is unknown.

The V gene's germline CDR1 is KGHSH and CDR2 LQKENI. The CDR3 is 16 residues long. With V trimmed by 3 bases and J by 5 bases, 10 bases remained unmatched. This sequence originates from a man aged 25 to 40 in good health and CMV-seronegative. The rearrangement uses TRBV18 and TRBJ2-3, with 8 bases lining up with TRBD1. Sequenced sample: PBMCs. CDR3: CASSPSFTGGGDTQYF. The CDR3 nucleotides read TGTGCCAGCTCACCGTCCTTTACAGGGGGTGGAGATACGCAGTATTTT.